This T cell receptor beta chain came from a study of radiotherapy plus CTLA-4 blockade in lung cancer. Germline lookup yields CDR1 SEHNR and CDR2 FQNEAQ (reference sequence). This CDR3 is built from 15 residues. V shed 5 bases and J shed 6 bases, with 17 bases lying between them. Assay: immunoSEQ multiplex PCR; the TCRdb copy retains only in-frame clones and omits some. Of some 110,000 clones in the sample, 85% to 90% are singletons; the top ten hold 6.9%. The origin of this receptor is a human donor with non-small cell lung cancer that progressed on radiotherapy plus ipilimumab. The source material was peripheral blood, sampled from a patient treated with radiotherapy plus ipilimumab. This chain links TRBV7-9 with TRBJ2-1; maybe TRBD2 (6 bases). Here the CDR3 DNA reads TGTGCCAGCAGCAGCGCGGGGTCGGCGGTCAATGAGCAGTTCTTC. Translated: CASSSAGSAVNEQFF.